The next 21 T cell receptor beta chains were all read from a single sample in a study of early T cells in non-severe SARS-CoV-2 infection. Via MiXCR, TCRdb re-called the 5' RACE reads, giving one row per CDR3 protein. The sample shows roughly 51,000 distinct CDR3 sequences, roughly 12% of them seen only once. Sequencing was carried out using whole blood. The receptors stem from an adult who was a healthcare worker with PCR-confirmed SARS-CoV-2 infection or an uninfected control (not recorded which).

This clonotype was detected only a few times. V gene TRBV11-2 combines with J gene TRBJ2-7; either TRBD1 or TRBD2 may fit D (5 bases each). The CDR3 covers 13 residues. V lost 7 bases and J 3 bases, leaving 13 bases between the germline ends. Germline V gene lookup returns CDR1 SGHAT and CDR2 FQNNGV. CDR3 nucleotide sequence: TGTGCCAGCAACACGGGGCAGTACTACGAGCAGTACTTC. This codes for CASNTGQYYEQYF. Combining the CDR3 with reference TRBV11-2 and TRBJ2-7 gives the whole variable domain EAGVAQSPRYKIIEKRQSVAFWCNPISGHATLYWYQQILGQGPKLLIQFQNNGVVDDSQLPKDRFSAERLKGVDSTLKIQPAKLEDSAVYLCASNTGQYYEQYFGPGTRLTVT.

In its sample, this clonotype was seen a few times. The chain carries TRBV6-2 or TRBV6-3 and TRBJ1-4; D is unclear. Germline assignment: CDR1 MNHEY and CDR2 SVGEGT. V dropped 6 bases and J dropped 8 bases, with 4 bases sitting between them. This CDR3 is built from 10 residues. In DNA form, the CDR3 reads TGTGCCAGCAGAGCCGAAAAACTGTTTTTT. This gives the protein CASRAEKLFF.

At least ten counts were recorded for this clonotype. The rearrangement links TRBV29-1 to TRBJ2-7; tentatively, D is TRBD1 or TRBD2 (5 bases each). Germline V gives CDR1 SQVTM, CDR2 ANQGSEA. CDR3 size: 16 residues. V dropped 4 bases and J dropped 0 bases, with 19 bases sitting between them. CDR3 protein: CSVVPGPGASSYEQYF. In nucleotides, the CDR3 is TGCAGCGTTGTGCCAGGTCCCGGGGCCAGCTCCTACGAGCAGTACTTC.

CDR3 residues: CASSDGQATGELFF. CDR3 nucleotide sequence: TGTGCCAGCAGCGACGGACAGGCCACCGGGGAGCTGTTTTTT. V usage is TRBV3-1 and J usage is TRBJ2-2; 7 nucleotides match TRBD1. J gave up 4 bases and V 5 bases, and 4 bases lay outside the gene matches. Germline loops: CDR1 LGHDT, CDR2 YNNKEL (reference sequence). This CDR3 region has 14 residues.

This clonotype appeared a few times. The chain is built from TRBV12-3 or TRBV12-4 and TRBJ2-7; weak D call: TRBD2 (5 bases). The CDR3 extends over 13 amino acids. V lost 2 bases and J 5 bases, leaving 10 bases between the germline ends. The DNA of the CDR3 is TGTGCCAGCAGTTTAACGGAGGAAAACGAGCAGTACTTC. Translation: CASSLTEENEQYF.

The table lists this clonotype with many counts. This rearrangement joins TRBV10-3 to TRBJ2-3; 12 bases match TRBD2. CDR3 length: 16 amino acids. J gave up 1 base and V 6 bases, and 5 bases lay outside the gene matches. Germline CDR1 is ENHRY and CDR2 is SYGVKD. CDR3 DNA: TGTGCCATCAGCGCCTCTAGCGGGGGGGGCACAGATACGCAGTATTTT. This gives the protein CAISASSGGGTDTQYF.

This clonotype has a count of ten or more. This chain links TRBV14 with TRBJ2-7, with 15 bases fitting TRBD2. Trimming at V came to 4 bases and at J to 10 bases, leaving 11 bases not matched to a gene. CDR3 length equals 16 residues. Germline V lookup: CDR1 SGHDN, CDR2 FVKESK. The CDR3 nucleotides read TGTGCCAGCAGCCCCACCCGGTGGACTAGCGGGAGGGTTCAGTACTTC. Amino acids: CASSPTRWTSGRVQYF.

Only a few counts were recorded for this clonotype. CDR3 coding DNA: TGTGCCAGCAGCTTGAAAGGGTCTGGCGACGAGCAGTACTTC. Translating it yields CASSLKGSGDEQYF. The chain has TRBV7-9 and TRBJ2-7; D unclear. CDR1 and CDR2 (germline): SEHNR, FQNEAQ (reference sequence). This CDR3 spans 14 amino acids. The V and J ends lost 3 bases and 5 bases respectively, with 14 bases between them. Full variable domain (remainder filled in from reference TRBV7-9 and TRBJ2-7): DTGVSQNPRHKITKRGQNVTFRCDPISEHNRLYWYRQTLGQGPEFLTYFQNEAQLEKSRLLSDRFSAERPKGSFSTLEIQRTEQGDSAMYLCASSLKGSGDEQYFGPGTRLTVT.

This CDR3 reads CASSPMDRSVYF. In DNA form, the CDR3 reads TGTGCCAGCAGCCCAATGGACAGGAGCGTGTACTTC. V and J are TRBV7-8 and TRBJ2-7, with TRBD1 matching 7 bases. Trimming took 5 bases from V and 12 from J; bases not matched to a gene: 10. The V gene's germline CDR1 is SGHVS and CDR2 FQNEAQ. The CDR3 has 12 residues.

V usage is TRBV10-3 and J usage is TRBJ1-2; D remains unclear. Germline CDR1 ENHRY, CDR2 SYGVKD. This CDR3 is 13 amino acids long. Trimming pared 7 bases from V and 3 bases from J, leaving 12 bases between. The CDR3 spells CAINPEKDYGYTF. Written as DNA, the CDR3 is TGTGCCATCAACCCAGAAAAGGACTATGGCTACACCTTC.

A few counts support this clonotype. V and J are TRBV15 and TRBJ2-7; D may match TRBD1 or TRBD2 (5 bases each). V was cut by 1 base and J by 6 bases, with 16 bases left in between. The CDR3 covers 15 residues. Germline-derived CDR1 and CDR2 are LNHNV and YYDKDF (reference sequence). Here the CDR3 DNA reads TGTGCCACCAGCAGAGGCCTCGGGGCGCCGGCCGAGCAGTACTTC. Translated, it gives CATSRGLGAPAEQYF.

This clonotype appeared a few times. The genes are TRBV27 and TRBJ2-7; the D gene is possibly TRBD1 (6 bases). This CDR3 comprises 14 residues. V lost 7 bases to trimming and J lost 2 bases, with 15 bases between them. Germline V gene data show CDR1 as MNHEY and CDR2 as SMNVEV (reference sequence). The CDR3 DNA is TGTGCCAGCACCTTGAACAGGGATGCCTACGAGCAGTACTTC. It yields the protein CASTLNRDAYEQYF.

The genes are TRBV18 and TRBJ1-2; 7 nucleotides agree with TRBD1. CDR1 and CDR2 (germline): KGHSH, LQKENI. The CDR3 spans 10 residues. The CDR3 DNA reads TGTTCTAGGGGGCAGGATGGCTACACCTTC. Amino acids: CSRGQDGYTF.

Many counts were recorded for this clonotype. CDR3 DNA sequence: TGTGCCAGCCATAAAGGACTAGAGGGGCACGAGCAGTACTTC. This sequence encodes CASHKGLEGHEQYF. V is TRBV6-1 and J is TRBJ2-7; TRBD2 aligns across 7 bases. The germline gives CDR1 MNHNS, CDR2 SASEGT. There are 14 residues in the CDR3. Unmatched junction bases numbered 12, after V lost 8 bases and J lost 5 bases.

The CDR3, as DNA: TGTGCCAGCAGCCTCCCGGGGACCGACGAGCAGTACTTC. Its translation is CASSLPGTDEQYF. The V gene is TRBV3-1, the J gene TRBJ2-7, with D possibly called TRBD1 or TRBD2 (5 bases each). From germline, CDR1 is LGHDT and CDR2 YNNKEL (reference sequence). Trimming left V 4 bases short and J 5 bases short, with 12 bases between. CDR3 length: 13 residues.

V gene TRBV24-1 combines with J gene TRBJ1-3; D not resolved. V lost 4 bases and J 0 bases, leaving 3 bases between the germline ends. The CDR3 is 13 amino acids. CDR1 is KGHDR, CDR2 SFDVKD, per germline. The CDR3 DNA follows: TGTGCCACCAGTGACAGCTCTGGAAACACCATATATTTT. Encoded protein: CATSDSSGNTIYF.

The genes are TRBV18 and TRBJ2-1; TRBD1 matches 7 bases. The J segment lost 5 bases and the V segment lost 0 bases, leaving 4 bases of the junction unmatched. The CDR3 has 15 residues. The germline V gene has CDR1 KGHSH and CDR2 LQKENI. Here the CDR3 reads CASSPPGQVHNEQFF. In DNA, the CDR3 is TGTGCCAGCTCACCACCCGGACAGGTTCACAATGAGCAGTTCTTC.

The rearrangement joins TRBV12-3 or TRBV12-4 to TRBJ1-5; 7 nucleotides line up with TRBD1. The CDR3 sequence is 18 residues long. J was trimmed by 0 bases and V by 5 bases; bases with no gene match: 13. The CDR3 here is CASSEDGGQTYSNQPQHF. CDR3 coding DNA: TGTGCCAGCAGTGAAGATGGGGGACAGACCTATAGCAATCAGCCCCAGCATTTT.

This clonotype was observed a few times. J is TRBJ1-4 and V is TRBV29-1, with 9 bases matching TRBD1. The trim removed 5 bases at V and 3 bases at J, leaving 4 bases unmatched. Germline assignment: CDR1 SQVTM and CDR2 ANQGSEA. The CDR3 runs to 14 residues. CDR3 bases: TGCAGCGTTTACGGACAGGGGTCTAATGAAAAACTGTTTTTT. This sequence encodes CSVYGQGSNEKLFF. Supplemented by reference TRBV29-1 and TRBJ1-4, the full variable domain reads SAVISQKPSRDICQRGTSLTIQCQVDSQVTMMFWYRQQPGQSLTLIATANQGSEATYESGFVIDKFPISRPNLTFSTLTVSNMSPEDSSIYLCSVYGQGSNEKLFFGSGTQLSVL.

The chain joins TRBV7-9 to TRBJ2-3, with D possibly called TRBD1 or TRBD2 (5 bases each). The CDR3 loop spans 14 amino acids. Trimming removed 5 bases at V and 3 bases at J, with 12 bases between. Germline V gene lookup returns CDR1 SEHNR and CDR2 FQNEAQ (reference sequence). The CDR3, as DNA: TGTGCCAGCAGCGAGAGGGGAATTACAGATACGCAGTATTTT. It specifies CASSERGITDTQYF.

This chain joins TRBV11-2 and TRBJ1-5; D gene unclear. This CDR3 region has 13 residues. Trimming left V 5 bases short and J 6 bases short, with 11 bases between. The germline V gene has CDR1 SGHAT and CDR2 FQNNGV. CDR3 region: CASSREGVQPQHF. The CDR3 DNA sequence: TGTGCCAGCAGCCGAGAAGGAGTTCAGCCCCAGCATTTT.